This T cell receptor (beta chain) came from a study of early stage breast cancer tumors. This CDR3 region has 11 residues. Trimming removed 2 bases from V and 8 bases from J, with 6 bases in between. CDR1 is SEHNR, CDR2 FQNEAQ, per germline (reference sequence). Here immunoSEQ multiplex PCR was the method, and the copy in TCRdb shows in-frame clones only, minus some. The top ten hold about 3.6% of the sample, which has some 70,000 clones, more than 65% seen once. In regard to this clone: The antigen is not known.

Study results and limitations: Compared with adjacent normal breast, tumors showed about 2.4-fold denser, more clonal T cells. Commonly generated sequences made up most enriched TCRB sequences shared between patients. Comparing each tissue with blood distinguished tumor from normal in about 90% of the 16 patients.

The V and J genes are TRBV7-9 and TRBJ1-1, with D maybe TRBD1 (5 bases). Source material: blood. This sequence originates from a person in their sixties with breast cancer. The CDR3 nucleotides read TGTGCCAGCAGCTTAAGGGGAGAAGCTTTCTTT. Protein product: CASSLRGEAFF.